These T cell receptor beta chains were read from a single sample in a study of T cell changes during pregnancy in multiple sclerosis. The assay was immunoSEQ multiplex PCR, and TCRdb's table has in-frame clones only and misses some. The sample holds under 90,000 clones; approximately 92% are singletons and the top ten take over 3.5%. The input for sequencing was peripheral blood, taken after pregnancy. These TCRs come from a female donor in good health, enrolled as a control in a pregnancy study. Both conserved end residues are part of each CDR3. A D gene is named only where the DNA matches it firmly. Not every row has a clone size; where given, it reads once, few, many or a size class.

D: .
size: few
J: TRBJ2-1
V: TRBV29-1
DNA: TGCAGCGTGCCGCGCGGCAATGAGCAGTTCTTC
CDR3: CSVPRGNEQFF

D: .
size: .
J: TRBJ1-1
V: TRBV7-9
DNA: TGTGCCAGCAGGGGACAATTTACAGGGCAGGGCACTGAAGCTTTCTTT
CDR3: CASRGQFTGQGTEAFF

D: .
size: .
J: TRBJ2-7
V: TRBV28
DNA: TGTGCCAGCAGCCGGGACTTCCCCGCCTCCACCGAGCAGTACTTC
CDR3: CASSRDFPASTEQYF

D: .
size: .
J: TRBJ1-6
V: TRBV7-8
DNA: TGTGCCAGCAGGTCACTAGGAACCCTCCACTTT
CDR3: CASRSLGTLHF

D: TRBD1
size: .
J: TRBJ1-2
V: TRBV5-4
DNA: TGTGCCAGCAGCTTGGGGGGGGGACAGGAGGGCTACACCTTC
CDR3: CASSLGGGQEGYTF

D: TRBD1
size: .
J: TRBJ2-7
V: TRBV6-5
DNA: TGTGCCAGCAGTTACTCGACAGGGCGGCTCGAGCAGTACTTC
CDR3: CASSYSTGRLEQYF

D: TRBD1
size: .
J: TRBJ2-5
V: TRBV18
DNA: TGTGCCAGCTCACCATCAGGGGGCGAAGAGACCCAGTACTTC
CDR3: CASSPSGGEETQYF

D: .
size: .
J: TRBJ1-5
V: TRBV27
DNA: TGTGCCAGCAGTTTTGGTGGGCCCAATCAGCCCCAGCATTTT
CDR3: CASSFGGPNQPQHF

D: TRBD2
size: .
J: TRBJ2-2
V: TRBV19
DNA: TGTGCCAGTAGGTTAATACTAGCGGGAGGCTGGACCGGGGAGCTGTTTTTT
CDR3: CASRLILAGGWTGELFF

D: .
size: .
J: TRBJ2-7
V: TRBV2
DNA: TGTGCCAGCAGTGATTTGGGCAGGGCGGTCGAGCAGTACTTC
CDR3: CASSDLGRAVEQYF

D: .
size: .
J: TRBJ2-2
V: TRBV7-5
DNA: TGTGTCAGAAGCGCTGCTGGCGGGGGGACGTACGCCGGGGAGCTGTTTTTT
CDR3: CVRSAAGGGTYAGELFF

D: TRBD2
size: once
J: TRBJ2-5
V: TRBV9
DNA: TGTGCCAGCAGCCCTGGGACTAGCGTGTACCAAGAGACCCAGTACTTC
CDR3: CASSPGTSVYQETQYF

D: .
size: .
J: TRBJ2-7
V: TRBV19
DNA: TGTGCCAGTAGTAGGACACCAGGCAACGAGCAGTACTTC
CDR3: CASSRTPGNEQYF

D: TRBD1
size: .
J: TRBJ2-3
V: TRBV5-4
DNA: TGTGCCAGCAGCTTAGACAGGGAAGATACGCAGTATTTT
CDR3: CASSLDREDTQYF

D: TRBD2
size: medium-sized
J: TRBJ2-3
V: TRBV6-4
DNA: TGTGCCAGCAGTGACTCGGCGGGGGGGAGCACAGATACGCAGTATTTT
CDR3: CASSDSAGGSTDTQYF

D: .
size: .
J: TRBJ2-5
V: TRBV7-2
DNA: TGTGCCAGCAGCTTAGGCCTTCTCCGGACTGCCCAAAAGGGAGAGACCCAGTACTTC
CDR3: CASSLGLLRTAQKGETQYF